This record covers a single TCR beta chain. No antigen is known for it. The record has no base qualities; no much larger clone is one base away. The immunoSEQ Assay, a bias-controlled multiplex PCR, was used to amplify TCRbeta CDR3 regions from genomic DNA. Processing in the source paper ran as follows. Within the assay, amplification of reference gene primers was used to estimate how many nucleated cells each sample contained. Sequence reads were collapsed and filtered to measure the absolute abundance of every unique TCRbeta CDR3 rearrangement. For each sample, productive Simpson clonality was calculated as the square root of Simpson's diversity index over productive rearrangements. Entries here come from immuneACCESS through TCRdb and include only in-frame sequences with V and J called. Some clones fail to appear in such tables; in the studies checked, an unresolved V gene covers under half of the shortfall, and the cause of the remainder is unknown. The V and J calls and clone size come from that table; D and trimming were worked out from the DNA. This sample has approximately 130,000 clones in its table, and around 87% of those were observed once. The top ten constitute approximately 20% of the sample.

Spanning cysteine to phenylalanine, the CDR3 consists of 16 amino acids. Just the 48-base CDR3 DNA is kept, in frame starting at base 1. The germline V gene specifies SGHAT as CDR1 and FQNNGV as CDR2. V is clipped by 4 bases and J by 10 bases, and the sequence between their germline boundaries is 23 bases long. Another Seattle source contributed samples from volunteer blood donors who had recovered from COVID-19. Each collaborating institution followed its own protocols to collect whole blood in K2EDTA tubes. For TCRbeta analysis, collaborators shipped samples as frozen whole blood, isolated PBMCs, or DNA extracted from either of those sample types. This specimen comes from a study of blood T cell repertoires in COVID-19 (dated by TCRdb to 2020 to 2022). Regarding the study in general: Collaborator samples came from the United States, Italy and Spain and covered acute and convalescent phases of COVID-19. Where HLA class I and class II types were available, the types were taken from metadata supplied by the sample provider, not from assay-based typing. The material from the prospective study consisted of cDNA or gDNA derived from T cells, B-cell-depleted T cells, or PBMCs. The samples were drawn from two sources: the first 160 participants of the ongoing ImmuneRACE study, and 1,254 subjects contributed by 6 global collaborators. A freely available public database, intended as a resource for researchers studying the immune response to SARS-CoV-2, is where the repertoires were released. The dataset comprised deeply sampled blood TCRbeta repertoires from subjects exposed to, actively infected with, or recovered from COVID-19. Sample metadata almost always included a de-identified subject ID, COVID-19 status, age in years and sex.

General conclusions and limits of the study: Clinical and demographic metadata were provided uncurated, with the amount varying by source and participant.

The V and J genes are TRBV11-2 and TRBJ2-1; a tentative D match to TRBD1 spans 7 bases. The material sequenced was peripheral blood. This sequence originates from a woman aged 45-65 years who had recovered from COVID-19. The DNA sequence is given as TGTGCCAGCAGCTCCCAGGGGGGCTACTTTCGGGGCGAGCAGTTCTTC. It encodes CASSSQGGYFRGEQFF.